These 10 T cell receptor beta chains originate from one sample sequenced in a study of blood T cells in healthy people across ages. Through a sample-barcoded 5' primer and a J-beta primer mix, a second PCR was run for roughly 6 to 12 cycles. TCRdb called the 5' RACE reads again in MiXCR, with one record for every CDR3 protein. The repertoire holds approximately 1.5 million distinct CDR3 sequences, with 35% to 45% as singletons. The sequencing sample was made of blood. Source of these receptors: a woman aged 18-29 years in good health.

This chain uses TRBV20-1 with TRBJ1-5; 9 bases line up with TRBD1. The junction had 9 bases not matched to a gene; V was cut back by 6 bases and J by 6 bases. CDR1 and CDR2 (germline): DFQATT, SNEGSKA (reference sequence). The CDR3 is 14 amino acids. The CDR3 coding sequence is TGCAGTGCCGGAAGGGACAGGGCGTTTCAGCCCCAGCATTTT. Its translation is CSAGRDRAFQPQHF.

The chain carries TRBV6-2 or TRBV6-3 and TRBJ2-1, with TRBD2 matching over 12 bases. Trimming cost V 4 bases and J 4 bases; bases outside gene matches: 5. The CDR3 length is 16 residues. Germline CDR1 reads MNHEY; CDR2 reads SVGEGT. The CDR3 region has the DNA TGTGCCAGCAGTTCCCCCGGGACTAGCGGGTACAATGAGCAGTTCTTC. It is translated as CASSSPGTSGYNEQFF.

The CDR3 protein is CASSQPATERKQYF. In DNA form, the CDR3 reads TGTGCCAGCAGCCAACCCGCGACAGAACGCAAGCAGTACTTC. The chain is built from TRBV3-1 and TRBJ2-5, with D possibly TRBD1 on 5 matching bases. Germline CDR1 LGHDT, CDR2 YNNKEL (reference sequence). V dropped 2 bases and J dropped 11 bases, with 18 bases sitting between them. There are 14 residues in the CDR3.

This chain links TRBV2 with TRBJ2-3, with TRBD2 matching over 9 bases. The V and J ends lost 2 bases and 7 bases, in that order; junction bases with no gene match: 7. CDR1 is SNHLY and CDR2 is FYNNEI in the germline V gene. The CDR3 is made up of 15 amino acids. CDR3 in amino acids: CASSEMPSGAYTQYF. The CDR3 region has the DNA TGTGCCAGCAGTGAAATGCCTAGCGGGGCGTATACGCAGTATTTT.

This clonotype was seen a few times. This chain uses TRBV5-5 with TRBJ2-6, with D hard to call. The length of the CDR3 is 15 residues. V lost 4 bases to trimming and J lost 0 bases, with 8 bases between them. CDR1 is SGHKS and CDR2 is YYEKEE in the germline V gene (reference sequence). CDR3 sequence (DNA): TGTGCCAGCAGCCCATACTTCTCTGGGGCCAACGTCCTGACTTTC. Protein sequence: CASSPYFSGANVLTF.

In this sample, this clonotype turned up once. V and J are TRBV12-3 or TRBV12-4 and TRBJ1-3; 9 bases fit TRBD1. The CDR3 is made up of 15 amino acids. After removal of 8 bases from V and 2 bases from J, the junction contained 7 bases not matched to a gene. CDR3 nucleotide sequence: TGTGCCAGCGCTCAAGGGACAGGGACTGGAAACACCATATATTTT. This sequence encodes CASAQGTGTGNTIYF.

This clonotype was seen a few times. The chain has TRBV7-9 and TRBJ2-7; D is ambiguous. The CDR3 sequence is 15 residues long. Trimming pared 3 bases from V and 4 bases from J, leaving 16 bases between. Germline CDR1 reads SEHNR; CDR2 reads FQNEAQ (reference sequence). The CDR3: CASSLSYTDQYEQYF. The CDR3 bases are TGTGCCAGCAGCTTGAGCTATACCGACCAGTACGAGCAGTACTTC. Using reference TRBV7-9 and TRBJ2-7 for the parts outside the CDR3, the full variable domain is DTGVSQNPRHKITKRGQNVTFRCDPISEHNRLYWYRQTLGQGPEFLTYFQNEAQLEKSRLLSDRFSAERPKGSFSTLEIQRTEQGDSAMYLCASSLSYTDQYEQYFGPGTRLTVT.

This clonotype was seen only a few times. This chain links TRBV4-3 with TRBJ2-4; TRBD2 matches at 7 bases. CDR3 length: 15 residues. The ends lost 0 bases at V and 7 bases at J; junction bases unmatched: 6. Per germline, CDR1 LGHNA and CDR2 YSLEER. CDR3 in DNA: TGCGCCAGCAGCCAAGATAAGTCGGGAGGCAACATTCAGTACTTC. This gives the protein CASSQDKSGGNIQYF.

V and J are TRBV29-1 and TRBJ2-5; the match to TRBD1 covers 7 bases. The J call could be wrong; TRBJ2-7 is a better fit for the DNA end. The CDR3 spans 14 residues. Germline loops: CDR1 SQVTM, CDR2 ANQGSEA. DNA of the CDR3: TGCAGCGTGGAAACAGGGGTTCGGCTGTCCGAGCAGTACTTC. Translating it yields CSVETGVRLSEQYF.

This chain uses TRBV4-2 with TRBJ1-1; 12 bases fit TRBD1. The CDR3 is 14 amino acids. Trimming took 1 base from V and 11 from J; bases not matched to a gene: 5. Germline V gene lookup returns CDR1 LGHNA and CDR2 YNFKEQ. The CDR3: CASSQVGTGGEAFF. CDR3 bases: TGTGCCAGCAGCCAAGTCGGGACAGGGGGCGAGGCTTTCTTT.